This T cell receptor (beta chain) was documented in a study of T-cell reconstitution after alpha-beta-depleted transplantation in children. Findings and caveats of the study: Hyperexpanded clones declined; after one year, newly produced T cells mostly supplied diversity.

Using unique molecular identifiers, the investigators prepared the TCRbeta library. One entry per CDR3 protein, called by TCRdb with MiXCR from the PCR reads. The sample includes about 300,000 distinct CDR3 sequences, 10% of them seen just once. This CDR3 is 13 amino acids long. Trimming at V came to 6 bases and at J to 5 bases, leaving 7 bases not matched to a gene. CDR1 is SQVTM, CDR2 ANQGSEA, per germline. A note on this clonotype: Its cognate antigen is unknown.

The clonotype originates from a boy under two years old with acute myeloid leukemia, due to receive a stem cell transplant. Source: PBMCs, taken before TCRalphabeta/CD19-depleted stem cell transplant. V usage is TRBV29-1 and J usage is TRBJ2-7, with TRBD1 matching 10 bases. The CDR3 DNA follows: TGCAGCGTCCTGACAGGGGGCGGCGACGAGCAGTACTTC. Translating gives CSVLTGGGDEQYF.